This entry concerns a single TCR beta chain. This sample is drawn from a study of OX40 agonist ivuxolimab in advanced cancers. Study background: Patients were treated with ivuxolimab, an agonistic anti-OX40 (CD134) antibody.

Repertoires were generated with immunoSEQ multiplex PCR, while TCRdb's copy carries only in-frame clones and drops some. The sample contains approximately 71,000 clones, roughly 84% of which appear only once. CDR1 is SGHRS, CDR2 YFSETQ, per germline. V lost 3 bases and J lost 5, with 14 bases in between. The CDR3 consists of 14 residues. The receptor's source is an adult with an advanced solid tumor such as melanoma, head and neck, liver or kidney cancer. Sample: CD4+ or CD8+ T cells sorted from blood, taken in a trial of the OX40 agonist ivuxolimab. The genes are TRBV5-1 and TRBJ1-1; tentative D call: TRBD1 (6 bases). CDR3 coding DNA: TGCGCCAGCAGCTGGCGACAGGATGAGACTGAAGCTTTCTTT. This gives the protein CASSWRQDETEAFF.